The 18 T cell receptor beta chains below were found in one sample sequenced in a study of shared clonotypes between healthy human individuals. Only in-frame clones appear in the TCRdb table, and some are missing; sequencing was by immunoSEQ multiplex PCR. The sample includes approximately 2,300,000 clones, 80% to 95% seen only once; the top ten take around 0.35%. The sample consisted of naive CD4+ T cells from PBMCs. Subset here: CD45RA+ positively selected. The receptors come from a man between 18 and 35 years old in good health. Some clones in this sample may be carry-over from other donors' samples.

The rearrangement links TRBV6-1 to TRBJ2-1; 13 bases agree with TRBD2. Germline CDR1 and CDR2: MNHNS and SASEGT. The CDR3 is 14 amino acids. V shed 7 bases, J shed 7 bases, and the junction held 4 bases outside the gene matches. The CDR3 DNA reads TGTGCCAGCACTTCGGGACTAGCGGGGAATGAGCAGTTCTTC. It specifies CASTSGLAGNEQFF.

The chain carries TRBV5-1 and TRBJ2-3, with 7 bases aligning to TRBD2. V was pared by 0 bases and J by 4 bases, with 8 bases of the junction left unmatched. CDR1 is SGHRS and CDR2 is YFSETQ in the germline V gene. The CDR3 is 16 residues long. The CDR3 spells CASSLVAGGTSDTQYF. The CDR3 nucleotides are TGCGCCAGCAGCTTGGTGGCCGGGGGGACCTCAGATACGCAGTATTTT.

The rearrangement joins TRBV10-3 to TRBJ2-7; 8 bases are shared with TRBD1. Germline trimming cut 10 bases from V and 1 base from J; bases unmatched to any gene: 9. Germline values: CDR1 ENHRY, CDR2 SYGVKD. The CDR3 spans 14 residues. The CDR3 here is CASAETGASYEQYF. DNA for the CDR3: TGTGCCAGCGCCGAGACAGGGGCGTCCTACGAGCAGTACTTC.

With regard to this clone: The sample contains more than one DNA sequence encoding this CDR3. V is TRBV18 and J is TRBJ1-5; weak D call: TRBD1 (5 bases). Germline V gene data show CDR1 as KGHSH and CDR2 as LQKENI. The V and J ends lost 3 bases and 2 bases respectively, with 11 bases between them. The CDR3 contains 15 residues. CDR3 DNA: TGTGCCAGCTCACCGCAGGGTGGCGGCAATCAGCCCCAGCATTTT. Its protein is CASSPQGGGNQPQHF.

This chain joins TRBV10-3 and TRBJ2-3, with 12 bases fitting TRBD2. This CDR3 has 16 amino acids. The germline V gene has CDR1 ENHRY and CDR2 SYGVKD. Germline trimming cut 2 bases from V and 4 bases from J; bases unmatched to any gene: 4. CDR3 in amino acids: CAISEGLAGRADTQYF. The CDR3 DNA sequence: TGTGCCATCAGTGAGGGACTAGCGGGAAGGGCAGATACGCAGTATTTT.

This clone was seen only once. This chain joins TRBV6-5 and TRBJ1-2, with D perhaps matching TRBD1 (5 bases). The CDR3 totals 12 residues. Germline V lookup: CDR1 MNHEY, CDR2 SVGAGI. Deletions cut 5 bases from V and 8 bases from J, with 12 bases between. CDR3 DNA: TGTGCCAGCAGTCGAGGACAAAGCGGCTACACCTTC. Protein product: CASSRGQSGYTF.

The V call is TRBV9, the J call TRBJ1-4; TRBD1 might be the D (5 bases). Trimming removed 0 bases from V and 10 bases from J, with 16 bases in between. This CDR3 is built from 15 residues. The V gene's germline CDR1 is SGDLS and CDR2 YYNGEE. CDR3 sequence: CASSVGWGTPGKLFF. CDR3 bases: TGTGCCAGCAGCGTAGGGTGGGGGACCCCAGGAAAACTGTTTTTT.

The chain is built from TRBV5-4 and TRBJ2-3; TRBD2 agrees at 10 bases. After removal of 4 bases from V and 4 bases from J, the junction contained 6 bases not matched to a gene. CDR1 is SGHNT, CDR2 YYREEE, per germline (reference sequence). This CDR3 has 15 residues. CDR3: CASSGAGTSADTQYF. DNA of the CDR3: TGTGCCAGCAGCGGCGCTGGGACTAGCGCAGATACGCAGTATTTT.

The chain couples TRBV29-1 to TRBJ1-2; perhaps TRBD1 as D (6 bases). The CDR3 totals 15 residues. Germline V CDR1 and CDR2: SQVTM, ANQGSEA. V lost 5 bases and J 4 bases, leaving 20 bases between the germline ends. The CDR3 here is CSVKSSGDGIYGYTF. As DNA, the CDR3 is TGCAGCGTTAAATCGTCAGGGGATGGGATCTATGGCTACACCTTC.

The CDR3 DNA reads TGTGCCAGCAGGTCGGGACAGGGACAGTACGAGCAGTACTTC. The encoded protein is CASRSGQGQYEQYF. The chain recombines TRBV6-6 with TRBJ2-7, with 9 bases lining up with TRBD1. The germline V gene has CDR1 MNHNY and CDR2 SVGAGI (reference sequence). With V trimmed by 6 bases and J by 4 bases, 7 bases remained unmatched. The CDR3 has 14 amino acids.

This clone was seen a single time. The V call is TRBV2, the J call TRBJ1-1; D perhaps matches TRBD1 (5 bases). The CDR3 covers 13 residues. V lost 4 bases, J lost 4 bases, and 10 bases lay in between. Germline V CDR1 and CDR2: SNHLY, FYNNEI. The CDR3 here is CASSVGGVTEAFF. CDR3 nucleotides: TGTGCCAGCAGTGTCGGGGGGGTCACTGAAGCTTTCTTT.

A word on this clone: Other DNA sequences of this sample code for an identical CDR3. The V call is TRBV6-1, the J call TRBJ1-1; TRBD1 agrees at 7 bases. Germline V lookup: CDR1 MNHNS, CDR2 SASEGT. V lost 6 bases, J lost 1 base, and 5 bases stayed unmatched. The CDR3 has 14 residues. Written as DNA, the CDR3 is TGTGCCAGCAGCGAAAACAGGGGGAACACTGAAGCTTTCTTT. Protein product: CASSENRGNTEAFF.

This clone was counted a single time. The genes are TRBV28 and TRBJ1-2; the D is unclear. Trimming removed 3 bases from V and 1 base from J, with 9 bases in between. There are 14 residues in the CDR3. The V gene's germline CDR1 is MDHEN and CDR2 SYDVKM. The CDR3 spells CASSFRTFNYGYTF. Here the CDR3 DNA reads TGTGCCAGCAGTTTCCGGACGTTTAACTATGGCTACACCTTC.

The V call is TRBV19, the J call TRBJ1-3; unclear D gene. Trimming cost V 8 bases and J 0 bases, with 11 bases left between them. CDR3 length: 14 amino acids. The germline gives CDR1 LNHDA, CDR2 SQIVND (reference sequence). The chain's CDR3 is CASLRQGSGNTIYF. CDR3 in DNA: TGTGCCAGTCTCCGTCAAGGCTCTGGAAACACCATATATTTT.

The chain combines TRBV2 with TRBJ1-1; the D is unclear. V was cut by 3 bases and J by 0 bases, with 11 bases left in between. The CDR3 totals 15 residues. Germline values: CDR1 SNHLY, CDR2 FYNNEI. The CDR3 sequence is CASSERERMNTEAFF. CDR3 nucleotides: TGTGCCAGCAGTGAGAGGGAAAGAATGAACACTGAAGCTTTCTTT. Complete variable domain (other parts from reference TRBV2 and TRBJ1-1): EPEVTQTPSHQVTQMGQEVILRCVPISNHLYFYWYRQILGQKVEFLVSFYNNEISEKSEIFDDQFSVERPDGSNFTLKIRSTKLEDSAMYFCASSERERMNTEAFFGQGTRLTVV.

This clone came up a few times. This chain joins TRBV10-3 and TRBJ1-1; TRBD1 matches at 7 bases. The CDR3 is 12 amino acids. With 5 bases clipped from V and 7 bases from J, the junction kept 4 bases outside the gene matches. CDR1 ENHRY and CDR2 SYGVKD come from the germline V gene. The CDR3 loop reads CAISKTGSEAFF. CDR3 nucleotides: TGTGCCATCAGTAAGACAGGGAGTGAAGCTTTCTTT.

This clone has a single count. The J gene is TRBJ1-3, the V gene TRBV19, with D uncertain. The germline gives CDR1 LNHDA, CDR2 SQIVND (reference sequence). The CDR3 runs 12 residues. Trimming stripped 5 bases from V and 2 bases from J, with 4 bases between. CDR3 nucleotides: TGTGCCAGTAGTTACACTGGAAACACCATATATTTT. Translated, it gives CASSYTGNTIYF.

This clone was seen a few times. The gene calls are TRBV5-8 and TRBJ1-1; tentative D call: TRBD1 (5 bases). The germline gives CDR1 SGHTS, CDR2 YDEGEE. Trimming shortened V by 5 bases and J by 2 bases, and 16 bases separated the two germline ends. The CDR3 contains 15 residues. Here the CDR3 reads CASRFAGNLNTEAFF. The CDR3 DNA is TGTGCCAGCAGGTTCGCAGGGAACCTTAACACTGAAGCTTTCTTT.